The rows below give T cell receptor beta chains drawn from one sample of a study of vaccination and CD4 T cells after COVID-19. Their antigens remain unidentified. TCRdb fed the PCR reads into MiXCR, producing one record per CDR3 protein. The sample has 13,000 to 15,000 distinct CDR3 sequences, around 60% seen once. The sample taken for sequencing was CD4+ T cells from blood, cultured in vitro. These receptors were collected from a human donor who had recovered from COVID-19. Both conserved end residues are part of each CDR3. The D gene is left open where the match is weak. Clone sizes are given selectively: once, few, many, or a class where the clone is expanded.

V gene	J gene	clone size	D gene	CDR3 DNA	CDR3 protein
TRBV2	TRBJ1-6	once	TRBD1	TGTGCCAGCGAGGTGGCAGGGGGTAAGAGTAATTCACCCCTCCACTTT	CASEVAGGKSNSPLHF
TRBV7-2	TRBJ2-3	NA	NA	TGTGCCAGCAGACCAGGGACAGATACGCAGTATTTT	CASRPGTDTQYF
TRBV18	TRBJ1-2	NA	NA	TGTGCCAGCTCACTAAACAGGGAGATTGGCGATGGCTACACCTTC	CASSLNREIGDGYTF
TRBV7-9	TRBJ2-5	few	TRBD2	TGTGCCAGCAGCTTAGCGATGCGGGGGACTAGGGAGGAGACCCAGTACTTC	CASSLAMRGTREETQYF
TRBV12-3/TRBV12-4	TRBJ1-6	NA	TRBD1	TGTGCCAGCAGCCCGGGACAGGGTAATTCACCCCTCCACTTT	CASSPGQGNSPLHF
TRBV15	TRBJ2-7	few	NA	TGTGCCACCAGCAGAGATTCGGGCGGGATTTACGAGCAGTACTTC	CATSRDSGGIYEQYF
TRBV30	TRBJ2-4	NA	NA	TGTGCCTGGAGAGGGGCAGGCGCCAAAAACATTCAGTACTTC	CAWRGAGAKNIQYF
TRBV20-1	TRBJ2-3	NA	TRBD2	TGCAGTGCTAGTGGACTAGCGGGTGCAGGCACAGATACGCAGTATTTT	CSASGLAGAGTDTQYF
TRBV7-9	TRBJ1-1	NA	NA	TGTGCCAGCAGCGTGGATGGTGGCACTGAAGCTTTCTTT	CASSVDGGTEAFF
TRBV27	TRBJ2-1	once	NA	TGTGCCAGCAACTCTCCCCTCCGAGGGGATAGGAGTGAGCAGTTCTTC	CASNSPLRGDRSEQFF
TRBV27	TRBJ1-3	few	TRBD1	TGTGCCAGCAGTAAGGCTGGACAGGTTAGAAACACCATATATTTT	CASSKAGQVRNTIYF